The entry below gives a single TCR beta chain sequence along with its context. Unique molecular identifiers tagged the TCRbeta library. Each CDR3 protein gets one entry after TCRdb re-called the PCR reads with MiXCR. The sample contains a few hundred thousand distinct CDR3 sequences, about an eighth of which appear only once. The data derive from a study of T-cell reconstitution after alpha-beta-depleted transplantation in children. This TCR came from a human donor who donated a stem cell graft to a child with combined immunodeficiency. The input for sequencing was PBMCs from the stem cell graft donor, taken from the stem cell graft.

DNA of the CDR3: TGCAGCGTTGGGACAGTCAATGAGCAGTTCTTC. It yields the protein CSVGTVNEQFF. This rearrangement joins TRBV29-1 to TRBJ2-1; D is perhaps TRBD1 (6 bases). CDR3 size: 11 residues. V was cut by 4 bases and J by 6 bases, with 7 bases left in between. The germline CDR1 and CDR2 sequences are SQVTM and ANQGSEA.